Following are 18 T cell receptor beta chains from one sample sequenced in a study of regulatory T cells in long-lasting Graves disease. Arm-PCR with iRepertoire HTBI primers amplified the CDR3 regions for these TCR beta libraries. TCRdb analysed the multiplex PCR reads with MiXCR anew, one entry per CDR3 protein. The repertoire holds approximately 490,000 distinct CDR3 sequences, with around 15% as singletons. Indicated time point: newly diagnosed GD, antithyroid drugs for less than 3 months. There was RNA extracted from PBMCs, and the TCR library was made from it. The same data also contributed to another study, on T cells in Graves' hyperthyroidism and ophthalmopathy.

This specimen consisted of peripheral blood mononuclear cells (PBMCs), obtained at new diagnosis, from a patient treated with antithyroid drugs. The receptors come from a man aged 35 to 55 with Graves disease.

This clonotype was found many times. The V call is TRBV15, the J call TRBJ1-1, with 8 nucleotides matching TRBD1. The CDR3 totals 14 residues. With V trimmed by 6 bases and J by 4 bases, 7 bases remained unmatched. The germline CDR1 and CDR2 sequences are LNHNV and YYDKDF (reference sequence). CDR3 protein: CATSSDRVATEAFF. CDR3 nucleotides: TGTGCCACCAGTTCGGACAGGGTAGCCACTGAAGCTTTCTTT.

The rearrangement links TRBV20-1 to TRBJ2-3; 9 bases align to TRBD2. Trimming cost V 3 bases and J 1 base; bases outside gene matches: 5. Germline loops: CDR1 DFQATT, CDR2 SNEGSKA (reference sequence). CDR3 size: 15 residues. The CDR3, as DNA: TGCAGTGCTAGTGGGGCGGGAGGGCGCACAGATACGCAGTATTTT. Residues: CSASGAGGRTDTQYF.

This clonotype has ten or more counts. The chain carries TRBV20-1 and TRBJ2-7; the match to TRBD1 covers 7 bases. The V segment lost 7 bases and the J segment 3 bases; nucleotides outside the gene matches: 12. CDR1 DFQATT and CDR2 SNEGSKA come from the germline V gene (reference sequence). The CDR3 consists of 14 residues. The CDR3 sequence: CSVPSDRSYYEQYF. In DNA, the CDR3 is TGCAGTGTTCCGTCGGACAGGAGTTACTACGAGCAGTACTTC.

The J gene is TRBJ2-7, the V gene TRBV28, with 8 bases identical to TRBD2. Germline assignment: CDR1 MDHEN and CDR2 SYDVKM. With 3 bases clipped from V and 3 bases from J, the junction kept 7 bases outside the gene matches. This CDR3 comprises 15 residues. This chain's CDR3 is CASSFIRGRFYEQYF. The CDR3 DNA sequence: TGTGCCAGCAGTTTTATTCGCGGGAGGTTCTACGAGCAGTACTTC. Together with reference TRBV28 and TRBJ2-7, the CDR3 gives the full variable domain: DVKVTQSSRYLVKRTGEKVFLECVQDMDHENMFWYRQDPGLGLRLIYFSYDVKMKEKGDIPEGYSVSREKKERFSLILESASTNQTSMYLCASSFIRGRFYEQYFGPGTRLTVT.

This clonotype was observed a few times. The chain couples TRBV9 to TRBJ2-1; 7 nucleotides line up with TRBD2. Germline CDR1 and CDR2: SGDLS and YYNGEE. The CDR3 runs 14 residues. Trimming at V came to 0 bases and at J to 3 bases, leaving 0 bases not matched to a gene. The CDR3 protein is CASSVGTSYNEQFF. In DNA form, the CDR3 reads TGTGCCAGCAGCGTAGGGACTAGCTACAATGAGCAGTTCTTC.

Only a few counts were recorded for this clonotype. This chain links TRBV27 with TRBJ1-1; D unresolved. Trimming cost V 6 bases and J 0 bases, with 8 bases left between them. CDR3 size: 13 residues. Germline-derived CDR1 and CDR2 are MNHEY and SMNVEV (reference sequence). The CDR3 reads CASRSRMNTEAFF. The CDR3 bases are TGTGCCAGCAGAAGTCGAATGAACACTGAAGCTTTCTTT.

At least ten counts were recorded for this clonotype. The chain links TRBV12-3 or TRBV12-4 to TRBJ2-1, with no clear D. The CDR3 runs to 14 residues. The V end was cut by 3 bases, the J end by 7 bases, with 13 bases between. This chain's CDR3 is CASSLGGPWNEQFF. The CDR3 nucleotides are TGTGCCAGCAGTTTGGGCGGACCTTGGAATGAGCAGTTCTTC.

This clonotype has only a few counts. The chain links TRBV29-1 to TRBJ2-3; D uncertain. The CDR3 totals 14 residues. V lost 3 bases and J lost 2, with 12 bases in between. Germline V CDR1 and CDR2: SQVTM, ANQGSEA. CDR3 amino acids: CSVESQPHTDTQYF. CDR3 DNA: TGCAGCGTTGAGTCCCAGCCCCACACAGATACGCAGTATTTT.

This clonotype was seen at least ten times. The chain is built from TRBV30 and TRBJ2-2; D may be TRBD1 or TRBD2 (5 bases each). V lost 3 bases and J lost 4, with 15 bases in between. Germline V CDR1 and CDR2: GTSNPN, SVGIG (reference sequence). This CDR3 is built from 15 residues. CDR3 amino acids: CAWRRRERGTGELFF. CDR3 nucleotide sequence: TGTGCCTGGAGACGGCGAGAGAGGGGCACCGGGGAGCTGTTTTTT.

Concerning this clonotype itself: The germline gene is not matched at one end of the junction; a read error may be the cause. The chain is built from TRBV6-5 and TRBJ2-3; D remains ambiguous. The CDR3 spans 16 residues. Germline values: CDR1 MNHEY, CDR2 SVGAGI. The DNA for the CDR3 is TGTGCCAGCAGTTACTCGATTCAGGAGAGCACAAATACGCAGTATTTT. Encoded protein: CASSYSIQESTNTQYF.

This clonotype has a count of ten or more. The CDR3 protein is CASSRMGERTDTQYF. In DNA form, the CDR3 reads TGTGCCAGCAGCCGTATGGGGGAGAGGACAGATACGCAGTATTTT. This chain joins TRBV7-2 and TRBJ2-3; D may correspond to TRBD1 or TRBD2 (5 bases each). The CDR3 runs 15 residues. The germline V and J ends were trimmed by 5 bases and 3 bases, with 15 bases remaining between them. Germline CDR1 and CDR2: SGHTA and FQGNSA.

Ten or more counts support this clonotype. The chain uses TRBV7-8 and TRBJ1-1; D possibly corresponds to TRBD1 (6 bases). Germline V gene lookup returns CDR1 SGHVS and CDR2 FQNEAQ. The CDR3 contains 18 residues. With 0 bases removed from V and 3 bases from J, the gap between germline ends came to 20 bases. CDR3 DNA: TGTGCCAGCAGCTTAGCGTATCTGTTTCGACAGGACCACACTGAAGCTTTCTTT. Translating gives CASSLAYLFRQDHTEAFF.

The chain employs TRBV27 and TRBJ1-4; 9 bases fit TRBD1. This CDR3 is 15 amino acids long. Trimming cost V 5 bases and J 4 bases; bases outside gene matches: 5. CDR1 is MNHEY, CDR2 SMNVEV, per germline (reference sequence). CDR3 sequence reads: CASSLQGARNEKLFF. The CDR3 nucleotides read TGTGCCAGCAGTCTACAGGGGGCCCGTAATGAAAAACTGTTTTTT.

The CDR3 DNA follows: TGTGCCATCACTAATGGGGCGGAGGGGACACCCCTCCACTTT. Translated: CAITNGAEGTPLHF. The rearrangement uses TRBV10-3 and TRBJ1-6, with D possibly TRBD1 on 5 matching bases. There are 14 residues in the CDR3. The ends were cut back, 7 bases at V and 11 bases at J, with 18 bases in the middle. The germline V gene has CDR1 ENHRY and CDR2 SYGVKD.

This clonotype was counted at least ten times. The V gene is TRBV3-1, the J gene TRBJ1-1; perhaps TRBD1 as D (5 bases). Germline values: CDR1 LGHDT, CDR2 YNNKEL (reference sequence). The ends were cut back, 3 bases at V and 4 bases at J, with 12 bases in the middle. The length of the CDR3 is 14 residues. The CDR3 nucleotides are TGTGCCAGCAGCCACTGGGACGGAGCCACTGAAGCTTTCTTT. The encoded protein is CASSHWDGATEAFF.

This clonotype was found many times. V usage is TRBV2 and J usage is TRBJ2-3; D gene uncertain. Trimming took 2 bases from V and 2 from J, leaving 17 bases between them. Germline V gene sequence: CDR1 SNHLY, CDR2 FYNNEI. CDR3 length: 17 amino acids. The CDR3 loop reads CASSEFGLIQPTDTQYF. The CDR3 coding sequence is TGTGCCAGCAGTGAATTTGGCCTCATCCAACCCACAGATACGCAGTATTTT.

The V gene is TRBV25-1, the J gene TRBJ2-2, with no clear D. CDR1 and CDR2 (germline): MGHDK, SYGVNS. There are 14 residues in the CDR3. With 0 bases removed from V and 6 bases from J, the gap between germline ends came to 8 bases. The CDR3 loop reads CASSEYGGAGELFF. Here the CDR3 DNA reads TGTGCCAGCAGTGAATATGGTGGAGCCGGGGAGCTGTTTTTT.

This clonotype was recorded a few times. This chain connects TRBV5-1 to TRBJ2-2, with 7 nucleotides matching TRBD2. The CDR3 is made up of 14 amino acids. CDR1 and CDR2 (germline): SGHRS, YFSETQ. V lost 4 bases, J lost 4 bases, and 4 bases stayed unmatched. The DNA of the CDR3 is TGCGCCAGCAGCCCCGGGACTACCACCGGGGAGCTGTTTTTT. Translation gives CASSPGTTTGELFF.